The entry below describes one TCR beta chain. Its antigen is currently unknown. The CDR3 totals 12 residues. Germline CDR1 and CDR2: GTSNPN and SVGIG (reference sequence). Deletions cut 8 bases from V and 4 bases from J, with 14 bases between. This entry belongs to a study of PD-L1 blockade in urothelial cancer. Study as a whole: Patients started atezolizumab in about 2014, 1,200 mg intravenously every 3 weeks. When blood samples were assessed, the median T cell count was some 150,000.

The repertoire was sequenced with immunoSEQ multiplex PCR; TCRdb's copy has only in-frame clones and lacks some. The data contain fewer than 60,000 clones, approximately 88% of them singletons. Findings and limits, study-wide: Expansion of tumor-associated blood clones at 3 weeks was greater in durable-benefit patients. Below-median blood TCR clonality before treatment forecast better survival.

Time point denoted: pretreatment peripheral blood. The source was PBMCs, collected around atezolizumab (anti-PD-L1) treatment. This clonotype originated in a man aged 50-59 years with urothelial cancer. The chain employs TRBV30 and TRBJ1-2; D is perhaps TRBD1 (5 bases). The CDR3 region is CAGNRIGYGYTF. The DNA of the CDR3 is TGTGCCGGAAACAGGATTGGCTATGGCTACACCTTC.